Following are 15 T cell receptor beta chains from one sample sequenced in a study of CD8+ T cells in alopecia areata. As the sequencing template, cDNA was produced by extracting RNA and reverse transcribing it. Assay: immunoSEQ multiplex PCR; the TCRdb copy retains only in-frame clones and omits some. The sample has about 270,000 clones, none seen only once. Sorting relied on CD4, CD8alpha, NKG2D, NKG2ACE and other markers applied to pooled cutaneous lymph node cells. Input material: CD4+ T cells sorted from a lymph node. These receptors were taken from a C3H/HeJ mouse with alopecia areata. This strain's MHC haplotype is H2-k.

A word on this clone: Gene names are mouse gene names. The DNA ends 4 residues before the CDR3 does, and the rest of the CDR3 is filled in from the germline J gene. J is TRBJ1-2 and V is TRBV19; 9 bases fit TRBD1. The J segment lost 1 base and the V segment lost 5 bases, leaving 6 bases of the junction unmatched. The CDR3 runs 15 residues. Per the germline V gene, CDR1 is FNHDT and CDR2 is SITEND (reference sequence). The CDR3 DNA, read in part, is TGTGCCAGCAGCCCCCGGGACAGGGTAAACTCC. This sequence encodes CASSPRDRVNS. From start to end, the CDR3 is CASSPRDRVNSDYTF.

On this clone: Gene names are mouse gene names. The read ends 4 residues early relative to the CDR3; the germline J gene fills the gap. The chain couples TRBV17 to TRBJ2-2; 9 nucleotides align to TRBD1. V dropped 3 bases and J dropped 0; count of bases not matched to a gene: 8. CDR1 is MNHDT and CDR2 is YYDKIL in the germline V gene. The CDR3 contains 18 residues. The CDR3 spells CASSSPLGTGSNTGQLYF. Incomplete CDR3 DNA: TGTGCTAGCAGTAGTCCCCTCGGGACAGGGTCAAACACCGGG.

Concerning this clone: The listed genes are named as in mouse. CDR3 sequence: CASSMTPSYNSPLYF. Partial CDR3 DNA: TGTGCCAGCAGTATGACACCTTCCTATAATTCGCCC. V gene TRBV19 combines with J gene TRBJ1-6; D gene uncertain. The read ends 3 residues before the CDR3 terminus; that terminus is restored from the germline J gene. Being an ORF, TRBJ1-6 has a function that is uncertain. Trimming left V 2 bases short and J 0 bases short, with 6 bases between. The CDR3 runs to 15 residues. The germline gives CDR1 FNHDT, CDR2 SITEND (reference sequence).

Comment on this clone: The gene names here belong to mouse. The read ends 4 residues early relative to the CDR3; the germline J gene fills the gap. This chain links TRBV5 with TRBJ2-7; possible D gene TRBD1, 6 bases. Germline lookup yields CDR1 LGHNA and CDR2 YNLKQL (reference sequence). The CDR3 is made up of 12 amino acids. V was cut by 11 bases and J by 0 bases, with 11 bases left in between. The CDR3 sequence is CAAGQNSYEQYF. The part of the CDR3 DNA that was read is TGTGCCGCGGGACAAAACTCCTAT.

In the case of this clone: Gene names are mouse gene names. Read sequence stops 4 residues before the CDR3 end, and the germline J gene provides the missing end. At the DNA level, this CDR3 is encoded by other sequences in the same sample as well. The chain joins TRBV1 to TRBJ2-2, with 9 bases aligning to TRBD2. CDR3 size: 16 residues. Germline V lookup: CDR1 NSQYPW, CDR2 LRSPGD (reference sequence). V lost 1 base and J lost 2; bases outside the gene matches: 2. The CDR3 bases that were read are TGCACCTGCAGTGCAGGGCTGGGGGGGAACACCGGG. Its translation is CTCSAGLGGNTG. The CDR3, in full, reads CTCSAGLGGNTGQLYF. Full variable domain (rest looked up from reference TRBV1 and TRBJ2-2): VTLLEQNPRWRLVPRGQAVNLRCILKNSQYPWMSWYQQDLQKQLQWLFTLRSPGDKEVKSLPGADYLATRVTDTELRLQVANMSQGRTLYCTCSAGLGGNTGQLYFGEGSKLTVL.

This clone was seen a few times. Gene names denote mouse genes. The CDR3 end lies 4 residues beyond the end of the read and is filled in from the germline J gene. The rearrangement joins TRBV1 to TRBJ2-1; D possibly corresponds to TRBD1 (5 bases). V was pared by 1 base and J by 3 bases, with 7 bases between. This CDR3 has 14 residues. Germline loops: CDR1 NSQYPW, CDR2 LRSPGD (reference sequence). The CDR3 sequence is CTCSAGQRYAEQFF. Incomplete CDR3 DNA: TGCACCTGCAGTGCAGGACAGCGCTATGCT.

This clone has just a few counts. Here the gene names and germline are mouse. The CDR3 end falls 4 residues outside the read, so it is completed with the germline J gene. The sample contains more than one DNA sequence encoding this CDR3. The chain employs TRBV1 and TRBJ2-5, with 7 bases fitting TRBD1. V lost 4 bases, J lost 2 bases, and 0 bases stayed unmatched. CDR3 length equals 13 residues. Germline assignment: CDR1 NSQYPW and CDR2 LRSPGD (reference sequence). This CDR3 reads CTCSGQGQDTQYF. The CDR3 DNA, read in part, is TGCACCTGCAGTGGACAGGGCCAAGAC.

With regard to this clone: Mouse names are used for the genes. The sequence runs out 3 residues before the end of the CDR3; the remainder is reconstructed from the germline J gene. Other DNA sequences within the sample encode an identical CDR3. The chain employs TRBV13-2 and TRBJ1-6; 11 nucleotides line up with TRBD1. TRBJ1-6 is an ORF; its function is uncertain. This CDR3 has 16 residues. Germline CDR1 is NNHNN and CDR2 is SYGAGS (reference sequence). V dropped 0 bases and J dropped 7; count of bases not matched to a gene: 3. The CDR3 spells CASGDARDRGNSPLYF. Incomplete CDR3 DNA: TGTGCCAGCGGTGATGCCAGGGACAGGGGGAATTCGCCC.

This clone was counted many times. Gene labels here are mouse ones. The CDR3 end falls 4 residues outside the read, so it is completed with the germline J gene. The rearrangement joins TRBV17 to TRBJ1-2; perhaps TRBD1 as D (6 bases). The germline V gene encodes CDR1 MNHDT and CDR2 YYDKIL. The CDR3 spans 10 residues. The sequenced CDR3 bases are TGTGCCAGGGGATCCTCC. Protein product: CARGSS. The CDR3 reads in full as CARGSSDYTF. The entire variable domain, with the rest obtained from reference TRBV17 and TRBJ1-2, is as follows: DTTVKQNPRYKLARVGKPVNLICSQTMNHDTMYWYQKKPNQAPKLLLFYYDKILNREADTFEKFQSSRPNNSFCSLYIGSAGLEYSAMYLCARGSSDYTFGSGTRLLVI.

On this clone: Gene names are the mouse ones. The CDR3 end falls 4 residues outside the read, so it is completed with the germline J gene. Other DNA sequences in the sample encode the same CDR3. The chain links TRBV13-3 to TRBJ2-4; TRBD2 agrees at 8 bases. The germline gives CDR1 NNHDY, CDR2 SYVADS. V was pared by 2 bases and J by 1 base, with 0 bases of the junction left unmatched. The CDR3 extends over 14 amino acids. Incomplete CDR3 DNA: TGTGCCAGCAGTGACTGGGGGGGTCAAAAC. It is translated as CASSDWGGQN. The whole CDR3 reads CASSDWGGQNTLYF.

This clone came up a few times. The genes are named according to mouse. The sequence runs out 3 residues before the end of the CDR3; the remainder is reconstructed from the germline J gene. The V gene is TRBV1, the J gene TRBJ1-6; D gene ambiguous. TRBJ1-6 is an ORF; its function is uncertain. The CDR3 is made up of 14 amino acids. The germline CDR1 and CDR2 sequences are NSQYPW and LRSPGD (reference sequence). V lost 1 base and J lost 5, with 6 bases in between. The CDR3 sequence: CTCSAGHNNSPLYF. The covered CDR3 bases are TGCACCTGCAGTGCAGGACATAATAATTCGCCC.

This clone has only a few counts. Germline and genes: mouse. The CDR3 end falls 4 residues outside the read, so it is completed with the germline J gene. The V gene is TRBV5, the J gene TRBJ2-1; 10 bases are shared with TRBD1. Trimming cost V 4 bases and J 5 bases; bases outside gene matches: 5. Per the germline V gene, CDR1 is LGHNA and CDR2 is YNLKQL (reference sequence). This CDR3 is built from 15 residues. CDR3 DNA, as far as it was read: TGTGCCAGCAGCCCTCCGGGACAGGGGAATGCT. Its protein product is CASSPPGQGNA. The whole CDR3 sequence reads CASSPPGQGNAEQFF.

On this clone: Gene names and germline refer to mouse. The read terminates 4 residues before the CDR3 end, so the remaining end is supplied by the germline J gene. The chain recombines TRBV13-1 with TRBJ2-5, with TRBD1 identical over 7 bases. The germline V gene has CDR1 NSHNY and CDR2 SYGAGN. This CDR3 spans 13 amino acids. The CDR3 sequence is CASSAGTADTQYF. CDR3 DNA, as far as it was read: TGTGCCAGCAGTGCCGGGACAGCAGAC.

This clone showed up just a few times. Each gene name is a mouse one. CDR3 DNA, as far as it was read: TGTGCCTGGAGTCTACACAGGACAAACACCGGG. Translating it yields CAWSLHRTNTG. Given in full, the CDR3 is CAWSLHRTNTGQLYF. The V gene is TRBV31, the J gene TRBJ2-2, with a weak D call TRBD1 (5 bases). The read comes to an end 4 residues before the CDR3 does, leaving the germline J gene to fill in the end. V lost 0 bases, J lost 0 bases, and 8 bases lay in between. CDR1 and CDR2 (germline): GKSSPN, SITVG. The CDR3 sequence is 15 residues long.

This clone showed up just a few times. Gene and germline names: mouse. Read coverage stops 4 residues before the CDR3 terminus; the germline J gene supplies the remainder. The chain employs TRBV13-1 and TRBJ1-2; the match to TRBD1 covers 7 bases. The CDR3 spans 15 residues. Unmatched junction bases numbered 4, after V lost 2 bases and J lost 0 bases. Germline CDR1 is NSHNY and CDR2 is SYGAGN. CDR3 in amino acids: CASSETGIPNSDYTF. The part of the CDR3 DNA that was read is TGTGCCAGCAGTGAGACAGGGATACCAAACTCC.